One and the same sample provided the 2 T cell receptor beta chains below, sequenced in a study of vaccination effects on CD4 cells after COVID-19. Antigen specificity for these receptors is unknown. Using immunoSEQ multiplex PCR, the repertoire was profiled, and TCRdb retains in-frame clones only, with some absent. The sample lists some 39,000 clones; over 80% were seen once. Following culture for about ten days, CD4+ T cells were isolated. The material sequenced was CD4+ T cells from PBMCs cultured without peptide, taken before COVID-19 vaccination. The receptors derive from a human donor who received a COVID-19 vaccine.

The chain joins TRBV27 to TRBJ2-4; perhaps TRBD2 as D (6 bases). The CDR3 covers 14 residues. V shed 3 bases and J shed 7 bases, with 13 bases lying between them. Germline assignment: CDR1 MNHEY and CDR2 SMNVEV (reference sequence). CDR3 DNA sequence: TGTGCCAGCAGTTTCGGGGGTAACGAGAACATTCAGTACTTC. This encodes CASSFGGNENIQYF.

For the CDR3, the DNA is TGTGCCAGCAGCCCCCACCAGGGGACGATTTCCACAGATACGCAGTATTTT. It yields the protein CASSPHQGTISTDTQYF. This chain uses TRBV7-8 with TRBJ2-3; D possibly corresponds to TRBD1 (6 bases). The V gene lost 5 bases and the J gene lost 2 bases, with 20 bases spanning the gap. The germline V gene has CDR1 SGHVS and CDR2 FQNEAQ. The CDR3 has 17 amino acids.